Below, 2 T cell receptor beta chains from the same sample are listed, as sequenced in a study of OX40 agonist ivuxolimab in advanced cancers. This table comes from immunoSEQ multiplex PCR, and its TCRdb copy is limited to in-frame clones, with some not included. The sample shows about 66,000 clones, about four fifths of them seen only once. The sequencing here drew on CD4+ or CD8+ T cells sorted from blood, taken in a trial of the OX40 agonist ivuxolimab. These receptors all come from an adult with an advanced solid tumor such as melanoma, head and neck, liver or kidney cancer.

The chain recombines TRBV18 with TRBJ1-3; tentatively, D is TRBD1 (5 bases). V lost 6 bases and J lost 0, with 12 bases in between. CDR1 and CDR2 from the germline V gene are KGHSH and LQKENI. The CDR3 length is 15 residues. In DNA form, the CDR3 reads TGTGCCAGCTCTCAACAGGCCACCTCTGGAAACACCATATATTTT. It yields the protein CASSQQATSGNTIYF.

The chain couples TRBV28 to TRBJ2-2; 14 bases align to TRBD2. The CDR3 loop spans 18 amino acids. The ends lost 4 bases at V and 8 bases at J; junction bases unmatched: 12. Germline CDR1 is MDHEN and CDR2 is SYDVKM. The CDR3 coding sequence is TGTGCCAGCAGTTCCACCTGGACTAGCGGGAGGAGGTCAGGGGAGCTGTTTTTT. Translation: CASSSTWTSGRRSGELFF.